One and the same sample provided the 17 T cell receptor beta chains below, sequenced in a study of shared clonotypes between healthy human individuals. The table came from immunoSEQ multiplex PCR; TCRdb's copy has only in-frame clones and leaves some out. Of about 2.3 million clones listed, about 90% are singletons. Sequenced input: naive CD4+ T cells from PBMCs. Described subset: CD45RA+ positively selected. All receptors derive from a young man in good health. Some clones in this sample may be carry-over from other donors' samples.

This clone was recorded once. The chain links TRBV29-1 to TRBJ2-7; TRBD2 agrees at 8 bases. With V trimmed by 5 bases and J by 6 bases, 9 bases remained unmatched. CDR3 length equals 13 residues. CDR1 is SQVTM and CDR2 is ANQGSEA in the germline V gene. CDR3 amino acids: CSVSVIGRGEQYF. In DNA, the CDR3 is TGCAGCGTTTCGGTTATCGGGAGGGGCGAGCAGTACTTC.

The rearrangement links TRBV19 to TRBJ2-7; D may be TRBD2 (7 bases). Germline V gene data show CDR1 as LNHDA and CDR2 as SQIVND (reference sequence). The V end was cut by 5 bases, the J end by 2 bases, with 19 bases between. This CDR3 has 16 amino acids. CDR3 sequence (DNA): TGTGCCAGTAGTGCAGGGGACTACGAGCCCCCCTACGAGCAGTACTTC. Encoded protein: CASSAGDYEPPYEQYF.

The chain combines TRBV19 with TRBJ1-1; D perhaps matches TRBD1 (6 bases). Germline CDR1 and CDR2: LNHDA and SQIVND (reference sequence). The CDR3 runs to 14 residues. V was pared by 3 bases and J by 6 bases, with 14 bases between. CDR3 bases: TGTGCCAGTAGTATGGGGACATCTTTATCTGAAGCTTTCTTT. Protein sequence: CASSMGTSLSEAFF.

CDR3 nucleotides: TGTGCCTGGAGTGGGGAACTGGAGGGGGCTAACTATGGCTACACCTTC. Its protein product is CAWSGELEGANYGYTF. The chain has TRBV30 and TRBJ1-2; D may be TRBD1 (6 bases). This CDR3 is built from 16 residues. V lost 1 base to trimming and J lost 0 bases, with 15 bases between them. The germline V gene has CDR1 GTSNPN and CDR2 SVGIG (reference sequence).

The chain carries TRBV7-6 and TRBJ2-1, with D unclear. From germline, CDR1 is SGHVS and CDR2 FNYEAQ. The V end was cut by 1 base, the J end by 11 bases, with 15 bases between. This CDR3 comprises 14 residues. CDR3 DNA: TGTGCCAGCAGCTTAGATGTTCGGACCCCTCAGCAGTTCTTC. Its translation: CASSLDVRTPQQFF. Combining the CDR3 with reference TRBV7-6 and TRBJ2-1 gives the whole variable domain GAGVSQSPRYKVTKRGQDVALRCDPISGHVSLYWYRQALGQGPEFLTYFNYEAQQDKSGLPNDRFSAERPEGSISTLTIQRTEQRDSAMYRCASSLDVRTPQQFFGPGTRLTVL.

The chain uses TRBV11-3 and TRBJ1-3; a weak D match, TRBD1 (5 bases). The CDR3 consists of 15 residues. V lost 2 bases and J 0 bases, leaving 8 bases between the germline ends. Germline V gene data show CDR1 as SGHNT and CDR2 as YENEEA. The CDR3 DNA reads TGTGCCAGCAGCTTATTGGGGCCCTCTGGAAACACCATATATTTT. Translated, it gives CASSLLGPSGNTIYF.

The chain recombines TRBV28 with TRBJ1-2; no firm D call. CDR3 length: 15 residues. Germline assignment: CDR1 MDHEN and CDR2 SYDVKM. Trimming left V 2 bases short and J 1 base short, with 11 bases between. CDR3 in amino acids: CASSLGGQFNYGYTF. The CDR3 nucleotides are TGTGCCAGCAGTTTAGGAGGGCAGTTTAACTATGGCTACACCTTC.

This clone came up a few times. J is TRBJ1-4 and V is TRBV6-5; the D gene is possibly TRBD1 (5 bases). This CDR3 spans 12 amino acids. With 5 bases removed from V and 7 bases from J, the gap between germline ends came to 8 bases. Germline CDR1 reads MNHEY; CDR2 reads SVGAGI. CDR3 protein: CASSGAGEKLFF. The CDR3, as DNA: TGTGCCAGCAGTGGGGCGGGTGAAAAACTGTTTTTT.

The chain carries TRBV28 and TRBJ2-6; D remains ambiguous. V gave up 1 base and J gave up 4 bases, with 11 bases separating them. Germline V gene lookup returns CDR1 MDHEN and CDR2 SYDVKM. This CDR3 spans 16 amino acids. The CDR3 sequence: CASSLFGEPGANVLTF. DNA for the CDR3: TGTGCCAGCAGTTTATTTGGGGAACCCGGGGCCAACGTCCTGACTTTC.

The chain uses TRBV28 and TRBJ2-1, with TRBD2 matching 9 bases. After removal of 5 bases from V and 8 bases from J, the junction contained 7 bases not matched to a gene. The length of the CDR3 is 14 residues. Germline loops: CDR1 MDHEN, CDR2 SYDVKM. The CDR3 sequence is CASSGLAGFDEQFF. DNA for the CDR3: TGTGCCAGCAGTGGGCTAGCGGGATTCGATGAGCAGTTCTTC.

V is TRBV5-1 and J is TRBJ2-1; D is perhaps TRBD2 (5 bases). Germline CDR1 reads SGHRS; CDR2 reads YFSETQ. The CDR3 runs to 15 residues. V lost 7 bases and J 0 bases, leaving 14 bases between the germline ends. CDR3 amino acids: CASQTVRASYNEQFF. CDR3 nucleotide sequence: TGCGCCAGCCAAACTGTGCGGGCCTCCTACAATGAGCAGTTCTTC.

V usage is TRBV2 and J usage is TRBJ2-1, with D unresolved. V was clipped by 4 bases and J by 2 bases, with 6 bases between them. Per the germline V gene, CDR1 is SNHLY and CDR2 is FYNNEI. This CDR3 has 13 amino acids. The CDR3 DNA reads TGTGCCAGCAGTGTCGAAGCCTACAATGAGCAGTTCTTC. Translating gives CASSVEAYNEQFF. The full variable domain, in which reference TRBV2 and TRBJ2-1 provide the parts outside the CDR3, is EPEVTQTPSHQVTQMGQEVILRCVPISNHLYFYWYRQILGQKVEFLVSFYNNEISEKSEIFDDQFSVERPDGSNFTLKIRSTKLEDSAMYFCASSVEAYNEQFFGPGTRLTVL.

The chain employs TRBV7-2 and TRBJ2-7, with 7 bases aligning to TRBD1. Germline V lookup: CDR1 SGHTA, CDR2 FQGNSA. The CDR3 has 13 amino acids. Unmatched junction bases numbered 2, after V lost 3 bases and J lost 3 bases. The CDR3 sequence is CASSFRQGYEQYF. For the CDR3, the DNA is TGTGCCAGCAGCTTCAGACAGGGCTACGAGCAGTACTTC.

The gene calls are TRBV6-5 and TRBJ2-2; D is possibly TRBD2 (6 bases). The germline CDR1 and CDR2 sequences are MNHEY and SVGAGI. This CDR3 has 16 residues. With 0 bases removed from V and 4 bases from J, the gap between germline ends came to 12 bases. The CDR3 DNA reads as TGTGCCAGCAGTTACTCGACGGCTAGCGCCACCGGGGAGCTGTTTTTT. It translates to CASSYSTASATGELFF.

The genes are TRBV2 and TRBJ2-3; 7 nucleotides match TRBD1. This CDR3 is 13 amino acids long. V was clipped by 1 base and J by 6 bases; unmatched bases: 1. CDR1 and CDR2 (germline): SNHLY, FYNNEI. CDR3 sequence reads: CASSEGRGDTQYF. CDR3 nucleotide sequence: TGTGCCAGCAGTGAAGGCAGGGGGGATACGCAGTATTTT. The entire variable domain, with the rest obtained from reference TRBV2 and TRBJ2-3, is as follows: EPEVTQTPSHQVTQMGQEVILRCVPISNHLYFYWYRQILGQKVEFLVSFYNNEISEKSEIFDDQFSVERPDGSNFTLKIRSTKLEDSAMYFCASSEGRGDTQYFGPGTRLTVL.

This clone was observed a handful of times. The gene calls are TRBV6-6 and TRBJ2-5, with 8 bases that match TRBD2. Germline assignment: CDR1 MNHNY and CDR2 SVGAGI (reference sequence). The CDR3 runs to 13 residues. The V segment lost 2 bases and the J segment 4 bases; nucleotides outside the gene matches: 0. CDR3 nucleotides: TGTGCCAGCAGTTACCGGGGGGGAGAGACCCAGTACTTC. Protein product: CASSYRGGETQYF.

The chain recombines TRBV27 with TRBJ1-2; possible D gene TRBD1, 6 bases. Germline V CDR1 and CDR2: MNHEY, SMNVEV (reference sequence). The CDR3 spans 12 residues. Trimming pared 6 bases from V and 4 bases from J, leaving 9 bases between. CDR3 amino acids: CASSKQGYGYTF. CDR3 in DNA: TGTGCCAGCAGCAAACAGGGCTATGGCTACACCTTC.